One and the same sample provided the 10 T cell receptor beta chains below, sequenced in a study of shared clonotypes between healthy human individuals (dated by TCRdb to the early 2020s). The library was obtained by the immunoSEQ multiplex PCR assay. TCRdb limited this immuneACCESS table to in-frame rearrangements with V and J called. A share of clones is missing; checked studies link under half to unresolved V genes, and the rest is unexplained. The sample table records more than 550,000 clones; 72% of these occur just once. The top ten clones comprise under 2% of the sample. Material: memory CD4+ T cells sorted from blood. According to the study, the label for this sample's cell subset or site signals: CD45RA-negative fraction. These receptors were taken from a woman in her twenties or thirties in good health.

The genes are TRBV19 and TRBJ1-1, with TRBD1 as a possible D gene (5 bases). There are 13 residues in the CDR3. CDR1 and CDR2 from the germline V gene are LNHDA and SQIVND (reference sequence). Trimming stripped 7 bases from V and 0 bases from J, with 9 bases between. As DNA, the CDR3 is TGTGCCAGTAAGACAGAGCTGAACACTGAAGCTTTCTTT. Its translation is CASKTELNTEAFF. Combining the CDR3 with reference TRBV19 and TRBJ1-1 gives the whole variable domain DGGITQSPKYLFRKEGQNVTLSCEQNLNHDAMYWYRQDPGQGLRLIYYSQIVNDFQKGDIAEGYSVSREKKESFPLTVTSAQKNPTAFYLCASKTELNTEAFFGQGTRLTVV.

This clone was observed a few times. The chain recombines TRBV19 with TRBJ1-1, with D tentatively TRBD1 (5 bases). CDR3 size: 14 residues. V lost 6 bases and J lost 5, with 16 bases in between. Per germline, CDR1 LNHDA and CDR2 SQIVND (reference sequence). The CDR3 is CASRRDGPGTEAFF. The CDR3 nucleotides read TGTGCCAGTAGAAGGGACGGTCCGGGGACTGAAGCTTTCTTT.

The rearrangement uses TRBV11-3 and TRBJ2-2; D may be TRBD1 (7 bases). Germline-derived CDR1 and CDR2 are SGHNT and YENEEA. The CDR3 loop spans 17 amino acids. V was cut by 2 bases and J by 4 bases, with 17 bases left in between. The CDR3 sequence is CASSLPQYQGGTGELFF. In DNA form, the CDR3 reads TGTGCCAGCAGCTTACCCCAGTACCAGGGGGGCACCGGGGAGCTGTTTTTT.

The chain is built from TRBV19 and TRBJ1-4; no definite D call. The length of the CDR3 is 15 residues. Trimming pared 3 bases from V and 0 bases from J, leaving 8 bases between. The germline V gene has CDR1 LNHDA and CDR2 SQIVND (reference sequence). The CDR3 loop reads CASSMAGATNEKLFF. CDR3 in DNA: TGTGCCAGTAGTATGGCGGGAGCAACTAATGAAAAACTGTTTTTT.

The rearrangement uses TRBV18 and TRBJ1-1, with D hard to call. CDR1 is KGHSH and CDR2 is LQKENI in the germline V gene. The CDR3 consists of 12 residues. The germline V and J ends were trimmed by 4 bases and 6 bases, with 9 bases remaining between them. The CDR3, as DNA: TGTGCCAGCTCACTATATCAAGCTGAAGCTTTCTTT. Amino acid sequence: CASSLYQAEAFF.

The chain uses TRBV6-1 and TRBJ2-7; TRBD1 or TRBD2 may be the D gene (5 bases each). Germline V gene lookup returns CDR1 MNHNS and CDR2 SASEGT. The CDR3 sequence is 15 residues long. The V end lost 3 bases, the J end lost 7 bases, and 19 bases lay between the germline ends. The CDR3 spells CASSEGRNQGREQYF. The CDR3 DNA reads TGTGCCAGCAGTGAGGGGCGCAATCAGGGACGGGAGCAGTACTTC.

The rearrangement joins TRBV18 to TRBJ2-7, with 7 bases lining up with TRBD2. V shed 2 bases and J 5 bases; nucleotides not matched to a gene: 0. The CDR3 covers 12 residues. From germline, CDR1 is KGHSH and CDR2 LQKENI. CDR3 sequence: CASSPGRDEQYF. CDR3 nucleotides: TGTGCCAGCTCACCAGGGAGGGACGAGCAGTACTTC.

There are a few counts of this clone. The J gene is TRBJ2-7, the V gene TRBV7-9; D unresolved. Per germline, CDR1 SEHNR and CDR2 FQNEAQ (reference sequence). The length of the CDR3 is 12 residues. Trimming cost V 3 bases and J 3 bases, with 6 bases left between them. The CDR3 sequence: CASSFDHYEQYF. DNA of the CDR3: TGTGCCAGCAGCTTTGACCACTACGAGCAGTACTTC.

V usage is TRBV15 and J usage is TRBJ1-1; tentatively, D is TRBD1 (5 bases). Germline V gene sequence: CDR1 LNHNV, CDR2 YYDKDF (reference sequence). The CDR3 runs 13 residues. Trimming pared 9 bases from V and 1 base from J, leaving 12 bases between. The DNA for the CDR3 is TGTGCCACGAACAGGCAGGGGAACACTGAAGCTTTCTTT. Its translation is CATNRQGNTEAFF. The complete variable domain, with remaining parts taken from reference TRBV15 and TRBJ1-1, reads DAMVIQNPRYQVTQFGKPVTLSCSQTLNHNVMYWYQQKSSQAPKLLFHYYDKDFNNEADTPDNFQSRRPNTSFCFLDIRSPGLGDTAMYLCATNRQGNTEAFFGQGTRLTVV.

The rearrangement joins TRBV28 to TRBJ2-7; TRBD1 might be the D (5 bases). The CDR3 consists of 16 residues. From germline, CDR1 is MDHEN and CDR2 SYDVKM. The V gene lost 4 bases and the J gene lost 4 bases, with 20 bases spanning the gap. The CDR3: CASSSRRVRGRYEQYF. The DNA for the CDR3 is TGTGCCAGCAGTTCGCGCAGGGTAAGGGGAAGATACGAGCAGTACTTC.